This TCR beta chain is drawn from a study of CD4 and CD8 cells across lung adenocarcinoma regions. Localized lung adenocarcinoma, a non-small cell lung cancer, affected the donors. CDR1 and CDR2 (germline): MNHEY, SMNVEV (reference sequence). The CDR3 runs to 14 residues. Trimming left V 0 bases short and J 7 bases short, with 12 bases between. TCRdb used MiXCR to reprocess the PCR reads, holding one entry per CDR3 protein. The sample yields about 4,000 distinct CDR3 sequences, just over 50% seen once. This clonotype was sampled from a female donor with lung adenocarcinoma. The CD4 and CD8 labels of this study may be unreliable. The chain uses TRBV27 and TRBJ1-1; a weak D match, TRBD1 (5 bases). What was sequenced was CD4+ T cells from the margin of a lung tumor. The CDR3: CASSLSGRSLEAFF. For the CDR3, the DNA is TGTGCCAGCAGTTTATCGGGACGGTCCCTTGAAGCTTTCTTT.